This T cell receptor beta chain was recovered during a study of blood T cells in healthy people across ages. The germline CDR1 and CDR2 sequences are SGHRS and YFSETQ. The CDR3 is 14 residues long. The use of a sample-barcoded 5' primer and a J-beta primer mix characterized a second PCR of roughly 6 to 11 cycles. TCRdb ran MiXCR on the 5' RACE reads and lists one entry per CDR3 protein. The sample comprises about 1.4 million distinct CDR3 sequences, 59% of which are singletons, and about 6.3% rests with the top ten. Ten milliliters of peripheral blood were drawn from each donor into EDTA-treated tubes. The authors isolated at least 7 million PBMCs per sample.

The TCR comes from a man between 18 and 35 years old in good health. The chain uses TRBV5-1 and TRBJ2-7, with 7 bases matching TRBD1. The closer fit of TRBJ2-5 to the DNA end suggests the J call may be wrong. Input material: blood. CDR3 loop: CASSPFTGEETQYF. CDR3 nucleotide sequence: TGCGCCAGCAGCCCGTTTACAGGGGAAGAGACCCAGTACTTC.